Listed below are T cell receptor beta chains from one sample, sequenced in a study of blood T cell repertoires in COVID-19. Here immunoSEQ multiplex PCR was the method, and the copy in TCRdb shows in-frame clones only, minus some. The sample includes under 200,000 clones, about 88% of them seen just once. The sequencing input was peripheral blood. These receptors came from a man aged 35-49 years with active or convalescent COVID-19. Both conserved end residues are part of each CDR3. D genes are given only for firm matches. Some rows mark clone size as missing; the rest say once, few, many or name a class of expanded clone.

J: TRBJ1-1; size: NA; V: TRBV28; D: TRBD1; DNA: TGTGCCAGCAGTTTAAAACTCCCGACAGGGGGCAAAGCTTTCTTT; CDR3: CASSLKLPTGGKAFF
J: TRBJ1-1; size: NA; V: TRBV5-5; D: NA; DNA: TGTGCCAGCAGCTTTGGGGGGTTCGGCACTGAAGCTTTCTTT; CDR3: CASSFGGFGTEAFF
J: TRBJ2-2; size: NA; V: TRBV4-2; D: TRBD2; DNA: TGTGCCAGCAGCCGAGAGACTAGCGGGAGGTCTACTGGGGAGCTGTTTTTT; CDR3: CASSRETSGRSTGELFF
J: TRBJ1-3; size: NA; V: TRBV6-1; D: NA; DNA: TGTGCCAGCAGTGAGGACAGTTTCTCTGGAAACACCATATATTTT; CDR3: CASSEDSFSGNTIYF
J: TRBJ1-6; size: NA; V: TRBV6-1; D: NA; DNA: TGTGCCAGCAGTGAAGTCCTTAATTCACCCCTCCACTTT; CDR3: CASSEVLNSPLHF
J: TRBJ1-2; size: NA; V: TRBV6-1; D: TRBD1; DNA: TGTGCCAGCAGTCAGGGGGTAATCTATGGCTACACCTTC; CDR3: CASSQGVIYGYTF
J: TRBJ2-7; size: NA; V: TRBV27; D: TRBD2; DNA: TGTGCCAGCAGCTATACTAGCGGATTTACCTACGAGCAGTACTTC; CDR3: CASSYTSGFTYEQYF
J: TRBJ1-3; size: NA; V: TRBV5-8; D: NA; DNA: TGTGCCAGCAGCTTTCAGGGCTCTGGAAACACCATATATTTT; CDR3: CASSFQGSGNTIYF
J: TRBJ2-7; size: NA; V: TRBV12-5; D: TRBD1; DNA: TGTGCTAGTGGTCCAGGGGGCGAATACGAGCAGTACTTC; CDR3: CASGPGGEYEQYF
J: TRBJ1-1; size: NA; V: TRBV29-1; D: NA; DNA: TGCAGCGCCGCCGTGGGCAGTCGGACTGAAGCTTTCTTT; CDR3: CSAAVGSRTEAFF
J: TRBJ2-3; size: once; V: TRBV6-4; D: TRBD1; DNA: TGTGCCAGCAGTGACTCAGGGGGCGCAGATACGCAGTATTTT; CDR3: CASSDSGGADTQYF
J: TRBJ1-5; size: NA; V: TRBV6-6; D: TRBD1; DNA: TGTGCCAGCAGTCCGAGATCGACAGGGATCGGCAATCAGCCCCAGCATTTT; CDR3: CASSPRSTGIGNQPQHF
J: TRBJ2-7; size: NA; V: TRBV2; D: NA; DNA: TGTGCCACCAGGGACTCCTACCCCGACGAGCAGTACTTC; CDR3: CATRDSYPDEQYF
J: TRBJ2-7; size: NA; V: TRBV28; D: NA; DNA: TGTGCCAGCAGTCCGCTGGGGGGTTCCGAGCAGTACTTC; CDR3: CASSPLGGSEQYF
J: TRBJ2-6; size: once; V: TRBV5-4; D: TRBD1; DNA: TGTGCCAGCAGCACGGGACAGGCCCTCTCTGGGGCCAACGTCCTGACTTTC; CDR3: CASSTGQALSGANVLTF
J: TRBJ1-3; size: once; V: TRBV27; D: TRBD1; DNA: TGTGCCAGCAGACTGAACGGACAGGGGGGAAACACCATATATTTT; CDR3: CASRLNGQGGNTIYF
J: TRBJ1-3; size: few; V: TRBV30; D: TRBD1; DNA: TGTGCCTGGAGCGGACAGGGTTCGGATGGAAACACCATATATTTT; CDR3: CAWSGQGSDGNTIYF
J: TRBJ2-3; size: NA; V: TRBV6-4; D: NA; DNA: TGTGCCAGCAGTAGCAGGGTCAGAGATACGCAGTATTTT; CDR3: CASSSRVRDTQYF
J: TRBJ1-4; size: NA; V: TRBV5-1; D: TRBD1; DNA: TGCGCCAGCAGCTTGGATGGACAGGGTAAACTGTTTTTT; CDR3: CASSLDGQGKLFF
J: TRBJ2-5; size: NA; V: TRBV19; D: NA; DNA: TGTGCCAGTAGGAACGGGCCGCGGCGGGGCCAAGAGACCCAGTACTTC; CDR3: CASRNGPRRGQETQYF
J: TRBJ2-1; size: NA; V: TRBV11-2; D: NA; DNA: TGTGCCAGCAGCCCCCGGAGGGGCGCATCCTACAATGAGCAGTTCTTC; CDR3: CASSPRRGASYNEQFF
J: TRBJ1-3; size: NA; V: TRBV6-5; D: NA; DNA: TGTGCCACACGGGGGGACGGGCACTCTGGAAACACCATATATTTT; CDR3: CATRGDGHSGNTIYF
J: TRBJ1-3; size: NA; V: TRBV5-1; D: NA; DNA: TGCGCCAGCAGCGGTTCCGGCCCAGGGGCAGGAAACACCATATATTTT; CDR3: CASSGSGPGAGNTIYF
J: TRBJ2-5; size: NA; V: TRBV5-1; D: NA; DNA: TGCGCCAGCAGCTTGGCCGGGAGCTCGGAGACCCAGTACTTC; CDR3: CASSLAGSSETQYF
J: TRBJ2-5; size: NA; V: TRBV5-5; D: NA; DNA: TGTGCCAGCAGCTTTCTCAGGCAAGAGACCCAGTACTTC; CDR3: CASSFLRQETQYF
J: TRBJ1-4; size: NA; V: TRBV6-4; D: TRBD1; DNA: TGTGCCAGCAGTGACTTTGCTGCGTGGGGGACAGCCCTTACAACTAATGAAAAACTGTTTTTT; CDR3: CASSDFAAWGTALTTNEKLFF
J: TRBJ2-3; size: NA; V: TRBV6-5; D: NA; DNA: TGTGCCAGCAGGCCAACTAGCACAGATACGCAGTATTTT; CDR3: CASRPTSTDTQYF
J: TRBJ1-1; size: NA; V: TRBV30; D: NA; DNA: TGTGCCTCCACTGGGTCAGGGGACACTGAAGCTTTCTTT; CDR3: CASTGSGDTEAFF
J: TRBJ2-7; size: NA; V: TRBV4-2; D: TRBD2; DNA: TGTGCCAGCAGCCCCTTAACCGGGACTACCTACGAGCAGTACTTC; CDR3: CASSPLTGTTYEQYF
J: TRBJ1-6; size: NA; V: TRBV28; D: TRBD1; DNA: TGTGCCAGCAGCCCACAGGGGTTTGATTCACCCCTCCACTTT; CDR3: CASSPQGFDSPLHF
J: TRBJ1-1; size: NA; V: TRBV19; D: TRBD1; DNA: TGTGCCAGTAGCGCCAGGGGGCGTGCTGAAGCTTTCTTT; CDR3: CASSARGRAEAFF
J: TRBJ2-2; size: NA; V: TRBV7-8; D: TRBD1; DNA: TGTGCCAGCAGCTTCATACAGGGGAGAGACACCGGGGAGCTGTTTTTT; CDR3: CASSFIQGRDTGELFF
J: TRBJ1-6; size: NA; V: TRBV6-5; D: TRBD1; DNA: TGTGCCAGCAGAGCCGTTGGGACAGGCAATTCACCCCTCCACTTT; CDR3: CASRAVGTGNSPLHF
J: TRBJ2-1; size: NA; V: TRBV6-5; D: NA; DNA: TGTGCCAGCAGTACAGTAAGTTTGAATGAGCAGTTCTTC; CDR3: CASSTVSLNEQFF
J: TRBJ1-2; size: NA; V: TRBV19; D: NA; DNA: TGTGCCAGTAGTCCCCAGGAACCTTATGGCTACACCTTC; CDR3: CASSPQEPYGYTF